This entry is about one TCR beta chain. The specificity of this receptor is unknown. No per-base quality is available; no much larger clone lies one base away. To sequence the TCRbeta CDR3 region, genomic DNA was isolated from the sorted cells. TCRbeta CDR3 regions were sequenced using the immunoSEQ Assay. Entries here come from immuneACCESS through TCRdb and include only in-frame sequences with V and J called. Some clones fail to appear in such tables; in the studies checked, an unresolved V gene covers under half of the shortfall, and the cause of the remainder is unknown. The sample includes roughly 65,000 clones, with 87% observed a single time. 0.38% of the sample is in the top ten clones. The trial excluded patients who had a history of autoimmune disease or who were on systemic immunosuppression. Peripheral blood for TCR sequencing was collected from all dose cohorts at baseline, on cycle 4 day 1, and on cycle 7 day 1. The samples were taken from a phase I, first-in-human, multicenter, open-label dose-escalation trial of ivuxolimab. Adults with locally advanced or metastatic melanoma, renal cell carcinoma, hepatocellular carcinoma or head and neck squamous cell carcinoma were enrolled in the trial. Before TCR sequencing, CD4+ and CD8+ T cells were separately sorted from peripheral blood.

As encoded in the germline V gene (reference sequence), CDR1 is PRHDT while CDR2 is FYEKMQ. V is clipped by 2 bases and J by 0 bases, and the sequence between their germline boundaries is 8 bases long. The CDR3 contains 15 residues, cysteine and phenylalanine counted. The retained sequence is limited to the CDR3, 45 bases, with the frame set at the first base. These data come from a study of OX40 agonist ivuxolimab in advanced cancers. For context, the study as a whole: The costimulatory receptor OX40 (CD134) was targeted by ivuxolimab, a fully human IgG2 agonistic monoclonal antibody. Intravenous ivuxolimab was administered to patients every 2 weeks at six dose levels: 0.01, 0.1, 0.3, 1.5, 3 and 10 mg/kg. Among the 52 dose-escalation patients, 19 had hepatocellular carcinoma, roughly 15 melanoma, 9 renal cell carcinoma and 9 head and neck cancer. A male proportion of roughly 85% and a mean age of about 60 years, ranging from 23 to 79, were recorded for the dose-escalation cohort. Prior anti-PD-1, anti-PD-L1 or anti-CTLA-4 therapy was permitted, and checkpoint inhibitors had been received by 30% to 40% of dose-escalation patients. Partial responses occurred in three dose-escalation patients: two with cutaneous melanoma and one with hepatocellular carcinoma. The purpose of peripheral TCRbeta sequencing was to test whether ivuxolimab changed TCR sequence diversity and led to clonal T-cell expansion. The monotherapy dose-escalation portion (N ≈ 55 patients) of the phase I ivuxolimab trial is reported in the paper. General conclusions and limits of the study: In the 0.1-3.0 mg/kg groups, partial responders had among the lowest normalized peripheral clonal expansion, particularly in CD8+ T cells. The antigen specificity of the peripheral T cells that underwent clonal expansion was not determined. Low levels of normalized T-cell clonal expansion were also seen in some nonresponding patients. At doses from 0.1 to 3.0 mg/kg, clonal expansion was seen in both CD4+ and CD8+ blood T cells between baseline and week 6. After ivuxolimab, more expanded clones were found on average in CD8+ T cells than in CD4+ T cells.

The sequence was collected from an adult with an advanced solid tumor such as melanoma, head and neck, liver or kidney cancer. This chain is built from TRBV13 and TRBJ2-1; the D gene identity is not certain. Material: CD4+ or CD8+ T cells sorted from blood, obtained in a trial of the OX40 agonist ivuxolimab. The nucleotide sequence reads as follows: TGTGCCAGCAGCTTAAGGCTACTCTCCTACAATGAGCAGTTCTTC. Translated, it gives CASSLRLLSYNEQFF. The CDR3 plus the reference TRBV13 and TRBJ2-1 genes for the other parts give the full variable domain: AAGVIQSPRHLIKEKRETATLKCYPIPRHDTVYWYQQGPGQDPQFLISFYEKMQSDKGSIPDRFSAQQFSDYHSELNMSSLELGDSALYFCASSLRLLSYNEQFFGPGTRLTVL.